This paragraph covers one TCR beta chain sequence. What this receptor recognizes is not known. This specimen comes from a study of cytomegalovirus exposure and HLA in healthy donors (dated by TCRdb to about 2017). In the study overall: In an earlier analysis of under 750 of the donors, roughly 300 Gb of sequence data and 95 million to 130 million unique TCR beta sequences from 180 million or so T cells were reported. The aim of the study was to test whether cataloging public T cell receptors could identify signatures of past pathogen exposure. All discovery cohort repertoires had been generated using a single sequencing platform. Approximately 300 gigabases of sequencing data and around 80 million unique TCR sequences made up an early release that covered approximately 700 HLA-typed donors. To predict cytomegalovirus infection status, the study brought together high-throughput TCR immunosequencing, statistical association of individual TCRs with disease status, and machine learning. Class I and class II HLA loci were covered by the typing at four-digit resolution. A handful of DR-DQ haplotypes were handled as single units for association and clustering because linkage in the cohort was strong. The later analysis used no new phenotypic data to find candidate immune exposures, relying instead on TCR beta sequences and their occurrence across donors. An earlier analysis of around 580 of the donors used high-throughput TCR beta sequencing to judge whether each TCR beta V gene segment behaved as functional or pseudogenic. A later analysis re-examined previously published TCR beta repertoires from hundreds of donors and added high-resolution HLA genotyping to investigate patterns of TCR occurrence. Besides the first cohort of approximately 670 subjects, a separate validation cohort made up of 120 different subjects was used. Typing coverage differed by locus: A, B, C, DRB1 and DQB1 were typed in roughly 629-630 donors, DQA1 in 522, DPA1 in approximately 600, and DPB1 in 400 to 480. Among a few hundred genotyped donors of the cohort, an average of about 240,000 unique TCR beta nucleotide sequences were sequenced per donor, around 18% of them non-productive. Donor age, sex, ethnicity and CMV serostatus were compiled together with the repertoire data. Of the 300 to 450 genotyped donors, roughly 80% were placed in the genetic ancestry cluster associated with self-reported Caucasian donors. A later genetic analysis took genome-wide SNP genotypes for about 55% of the 666 donors and used that subset as a discovery cohort. Using immunosequencing, the study profiled T cell repertoires from 500 to 800 subjects and related those repertoires to cytomegalovirus serostatus.

From the germline V gene, CDR1 is SGHVS and CDR2 is FNYEAQ. The CDR3 runs 15 residues from the cysteine to the phenylalanine. The entry retains the CDR3 DNA only, 45 bases that are in frame from base 1. Trimming accounts for 4 bases at V and 6 bases at J, while the number of junction bases matched to no gene is 2. The paper as a whole reports these results and caveats: A later analysis found that HLA-associated TCR beta chains were more clonally expanded and had lower generation probabilities than equally common non-associated chains. A few of the identified cytomegalovirus-associated TCR beta chains were confirmed in vitro to be specific for cytomegalovirus antigens. Strong co-occurrence of HLA alleles, especially DR and DQ, made assigning TCR associations to individual alleles difficult. Fewer than 20 rarely observed V segments, including chromosome 9 orphons, were excluded from the earlier analysis of several hundred of the donors because counts were too low. Specific HLA alleles were associated with roughly 16,000 TCR beta sequences at a false discovery rate of 0.05 in a later analysis. Roughly uniform sequencing depth across donors was assumed in presence/absence analyses, although this assumption may not hold. A later analysis found that most CMV-associated TCR beta chains appeared HLA-restricted, with HLA associations seemingly driven largely by CMV exposure. Linkage disequilibrium might explain the correlated functional status among segregating V segments, but an unknown experimental factor could not be ruled out. The study listed around 160 TCR beta chains as associated with cytomegalovirus. In both the original and validation cohorts, the classifier was reported to diagnose cytomegalovirus status with high specificity and sensitivity. Because some donors lacked HLA typing at each locus, the association tests relied only on the typed subset. In this cohort, only TCR beta chains were sequenced, and detectable features were limited by the absence of alpha or paired-chain data. A cluster of highly shared sequence variants was judged likely to be a technical artifact of the sequencing pipeline. In a later analysis, the rate of TCR association differed among HLA loci, with DRB1 alleles having the most associated TCRs and HLA-C alleles having the fewest. Most TCR sequences were seen in very few donors, while some public TCRs were found in many individuals. A later genetic analysis reported fewer N-insertions in productive TCRs among donors in an Asian-associated ancestry cluster than the approximately 700-donor mean. In an earlier analysis of a few hundred of the donors, most TCR beta V segments were observed in productive rearrangements about 90% or about 30% of the time, broadly matching IMGT annotations. The authors suggested that the approach could potentially be extended to other disease states and immunological phenotypes. A later genetic analysis associated a missense DCLRE1C variant with V-gene and J-gene trimming of TCR beta chains, and an independent cohort replicated the association. Some IMGT-functional V segments, including TRBV6-2 and TRBV6-3, could not be distinguished by the 87-base-pair reads and were therefore excluded. Several of the top co-occurrence clusters appeared to be linked to parvovirus B19, influenza, CMV and Epstein-Barr virus, according to a later analysis. A further reported finding was that TCR beta sequences accurately predicted the HLA-A and HLA-B alleles for most subjects in the first cohort. The only immune exposure information available for the cohort was CMV serostatus.

The cohort consisted of 670 or so healthy bone marrow donors. At the time of sampling, every cohort member was nominally healthy, though immune exposures that went unrecorded were likely present. The donor was CMV seronegative and was included in the group of approximately 350 seronegative cohort members. A peripheral blood sample was provided by each donor, and peripheral blood mononuclear cells were used for TCR beta sequencing. The Qiagen DNeasy Blood Extraction Kit was used to extract genomic DNA from the blood cell samples. Libraries were prepared through the immunoSEQ multiplex PCR assay. The multiplex PCR relied on a mix of 60 forward primers for TCR Vbeta segments and 13 reverse primers for TCR Jbeta segments. A multiplex PCR assay on genomic DNA amplified the CDR3 region of rearranged TCR beta genes. On the Illumina HiSeq System, the amplified TCR beta libraries were sequenced as 87-base-pair reads. In the original analysis: A later analysis counted some 74 million unique TCR beta chains across the approximately 700 repertoires, and roughly 10 million of these chains were shared by at least two donors. A nearest-neighbor algorithm error-corrected the raw reads and collapsed the reads into unique sequences, merging closely related sequences to remove PCR and sequencing errors. To assign V, D and J gene segments, CDR3 sequences were aligned to IMGT reference sequences. For a sequence to be retained, a match of at least six nucleotides to both a V gene segment and a J gene segment was required. Rearrangements were called productive when the CDR3 lacked stop codons and stayed in frame with V and J; all others were non-productive. CDR3 was defined by IMGT convention, running from the second conserved V-encoded cysteine to the conserved J-encoded phenylalanine. The earlier analysis of about 530 of the donors excluded any sequence lacking an unambiguous match to a single V gene segment. In an earlier analysis of 587 of the donors, a V segment was called functional when productive rearrangements were above 56.7%, and segregating when the standard deviation between donors exceeded 5%. A statistical classification framework was developed to diagnose cytomegalovirus status using the catalog of TCR beta chain sequences. A later analysis assigned V and J genes by comparing TCR nucleotide sequences with IMGT/GENE-DB human TR gene sequences. Using the TCRdist pipeline, a later analysis assigned CDR3 sequences along with most-parsimonious VDJ recombination scenarios. In a later analysis, each TCR beta chain was defined by its CDR3 amino acid sequence together with its V-gene family, and reads without a unique V-gene family were excluded. A later analysis removed 450 to 600 highly shared, low-generation-probability nucleotide sequences to deal with suspected cross-contamination and a sequencing artifact. In a later analysis, a clonal expansion index for each public chain was calculated from normalized within-repertoire ranks of inferred template counts. Generation probabilities in a later analysis came from a VDJ recombination model fitted to out-of-frame rearrangements, and those results were checked against IGoR. In a later analysis, TCR-TCR, TCR-HLA and TCR-CMV co-occurrence was scored with hypergeometric tests, and a repertoire-size bias correction was applied to TCR pairs. To estimate false discovery rates, a later analysis permuted the HLA or CMV assignments 20 times. In a later analysis, co-occurring TCRs were grouped using DBSCAN, with TCRdist sequence similarity added in when clustering inside HLA-allele-positive subsets. For co-occurrence clustering, repertoires with fewer than 30,000 or more than 120,000 public chains were excluded, along with five or six repertoires with anomalous nucleotide sharing. Drawn from immuneACCESS, this table holds only the in-frame rearrangements with V and J called that TCRdb kept. Clones are partly lost; checked studies trace under half to an unresolved V gene and leave the rest unexplained. The V and J calls and the clone size are those of that table, but D and trimming were determined from the DNA. The table for this sample lists 100,000 to 150,000 clones. Over 2% of the sample comes from the top ten.

The clonotype was recovered from a man in his forties in good health and CMV-seronegative. Material for sequencing was PBMCs. The chain is made from TRBV7-6 and TRBJ2-3, and TRBD2 matches 15 of the central bases. The CDR3 has the sequence CASSYGLAGGDTQYF. The sequence in DNA is TGTGCCAGCAGCTACGGACTAGCGGGAGGGGATACGCAGTATTTT.